The clone carrying this T cell receptor (beta chain) has a count of ten or more. The sample belongs to a study of T cells in Graves' hyperthyroidism and ophthalmopathy. Amplified TCR beta CDR3 regions came from RNA transcripts. RT-PCR in the first round (using the HTBI primer set) targeted the TCR CDR3. MiXCR, applied by TCRdb to the multiplex PCR reads, yields one record per CDR3 protein. The sample has about 380,000 distinct CDR3 sequences, roughly 18% seen once; the top ten hold around two fifths. This CDR3 is built from 12 residues. The germline V gene has CDR1 SGHDT and CDR2 YYEEEE. V was shortened by 4 bases and J by 6 bases, with 11 bases between the two germline ends.

This receptor was taken from a man aged 18 to 29 with Graves' ophthalmopathy. The J gene is TRBJ2-7, the V gene TRBV5-6, with a tentative D call TRBD2 (7 bases). Sequencing was done on a sample of blood. The CDR3 bases are TGTGCCAGCAGCACGGGGGGCGGCGAGCAGTACTTC. Translation gives CASSTGGGEQYF. The complete variable domain, with remaining parts taken from reference TRBV5-6 and TRBJ2-7, reads DAGVTQSPTHLIKTRGQQVTLRCSPKSGHDTVSWYQQALGQGPQFIFQYYEEEERQRGNFPDRFSGHQFPNYSSELNVNALLLGDSALYLCASSTGGGEQYFGPGTRLTVT.